These 20 T cell receptor beta chains came from one sample sequenced in a study of T cell repertoires in cytomegalovirus infection. Each CDR3 protein is one row after TCRdb ran MiXCR on the reads. The data contain 630,000 or so distinct CDR3 sequences, approximately 24% of them seen just once; the ten biggest clones take up under 8.5%. The sequenced material came from CD8+ T cells from PBMCs. These receptor sequences come from a human donor in good health (CMV status not recorded). Some clones in this sample may be carry-over from other donors' samples.

The chain links TRBV29-1 to TRBJ1-2, with a weak D call TRBD1 (6 bases). CDR1 and CDR2 (germline): SQVTM, ANQGSEA. This CDR3 is 14 amino acids long. The ends were cut back, 7 bases at V and 0 bases at J, with 15 bases in the middle. CDR3: CSAGRDTANYGYTF. Written as DNA, the CDR3 is TGCAGCGCCGGCCGGGACACTGCTAACTATGGCTACACCTTC.

This clonotype was seen only once. The rearrangement links TRBV20-1 to TRBJ2-2, with D unclear. Trimming took 6 bases from V and 5 from J, leaving 7 bases between them. The V gene's germline CDR1 is DFQATT and CDR2 SNEGSKA (reference sequence). This CDR3 has 11 amino acids. CDR3 sequence (DNA): TGCAGTGCGCCCAAGACCGGGGAGCTGTTTTTT. Translation: CSAPKTGELFF.

This clonotype has just a few counts. The rearrangement joins TRBV20-1 to TRBJ2-3, with 7 bases fitting TRBD2. The CDR3 has 15 residues. The germline V gene has CDR1 DFQATT and CDR2 SNEGSKA (reference sequence). Trimming at V came to 8 bases and at J to 0 bases, leaving 11 bases not matched to a gene. CDR3 DNA: TGCAGTACTGTCATTCTAGCGGCTAGCACAGATACGCAGTATTTT. It is translated as CSTVILAASTDTQYF.

In regard to this clonotype: The junction differs from germline at one of its ends, possibly a read error. The chain has TRBV11-3 and TRBJ2-5, with D unclear. The CDR3 consists of 13 residues. CDR1 is SGHNT, CDR2 YENEEA, per germline. CDR3 protein: CAISFSWEETQYF. The CDR3 DNA sequence: TGTGCCATCAGCTTTTCATGGGAAGAGACCCAGTACTTC.

There are many counts of this clonotype. The gene calls are TRBV14 and TRBJ2-5; 7 positions match TRBD2. The germline CDR1 and CDR2 sequences are SGHDN and FVKESK. This CDR3 is 12 amino acids long. Losses at the gene ends were 4 bases for V and 10 bases for J; bases not matched to a gene: 6. The CDR3 sequence: CASSRRGNGQYF. The DNA of the CDR3 is TGTGCCAGCAGCCGGCGGGGGAACGGCCAGTACTTC. The entire variable domain, with the rest obtained from reference TRBV14 and TRBJ2-5, is as follows: EAGVTQFPSHSVIEKGQTVTLRCDPISGHDNLYWYRRVMGKEIKFLLHFVKESKQDESGMPNNRFLAERTGGTYSTLKVQPAELEDSGVYFCASSRRGNGQYFGPGTRLLVL.

This clonotype showed up just a few times. V is TRBV28 and J is TRBJ1-1; D is ambiguous. The germline V and J ends were trimmed by 5 bases and 4 bases, with 2 bases remaining between them. This CDR3 contains 10 residues. Germline V gene data show CDR1 as MDHEN and CDR2 as SYDVKM. As DNA, the CDR3 is TGTGCCAGCAGTACCACTGAAGCTTTCTTT. As protein: CASSTTEAFF.

The table lists this clonotype with a count of one. This clone may be a read error of a much larger clone one base away. This chain joins TRBV12-3 or TRBV12-4 and TRBJ2-5; D might be TRBD1 (5 bases). This CDR3 is 15 amino acids long. CDR3 in DNA: TGTGGCAGCAGTTTAGGGGTCTATTCACAAGAGACCCAGTACTTC. Translating it yields CGSSLGVYSQETQYF.

The chain is built from TRBV6-5 and TRBJ2-2; 7 bases map to TRBD1. Germline V gene data show CDR1 as MNHEY and CDR2 as SVGAGI. The trim removed 5 bases at V and 5 bases at J, leaving 5 bases unmatched. This CDR3 is built from 14 residues. The chain's CDR3 is CASSQGQLTGELFF. CDR3 DNA sequence: TGTGCCAGCAGTCAGGGACAGTTGACCGGGGAGCTGTTTTTT.

Many counts were recorded for this clonotype. V and J are TRBV7-6 and TRBJ2-7; tentatively, D is TRBD1 (6 bases). CDR1 and CDR2 (germline): SGHVS, FNYEAQ. V was pared by 1 base and J by 7 bases, with 11 bases between. This CDR3 is 13 amino acids long. CDR3 sequence (DNA): TGTGCCAGCAGCTTAGATTTACAGGGAGAGCAGTACGTC. Translation: CASSLDLQGEQYV.

This clonotype was counted only a few times. The V gene is TRBV20-1, the J gene TRBJ2-3; D remains ambiguous. This CDR3 region has 16 residues. Germline CDR1 reads DFQATT; CDR2 reads SNEGSKA (reference sequence). The V end was cut by 6 bases, the J end by 2 bases, with 21 bases between. The CDR3 region is CSAPNEARGFTDTQYF. CDR3 nucleotides: TGCAGTGCGCCGAACGAGGCTAGAGGTTTCACAGATACGCAGTATTTT.

This clonotype was recorded a few times. The chain combines TRBV28 with TRBJ2-1; weak D call: TRBD2 (5 bases). The V gene lost 0 bases and the J gene lost 0 bases, with 9 bases spanning the gap. Germline CDR1 and CDR2: MDHEN and SYDVKM. This CDR3 has 16 residues. CDR3 protein: CASSLWDEGSYNEQFF. The CDR3 DNA follows: TGTGCCAGCAGTTTATGGGATGAGGGCTCCTACAATGAGCAGTTCTTC.

This chain connects TRBV7-2 to TRBJ2-1; D remains unclear. Germline CDR1 SGHTA, CDR2 FQGNSA. Trimming stripped 3 bases from V and 10 bases from J, with 16 bases between. The CDR3 runs to 14 residues. The CDR3 coding sequence is TGTGCCAGCAGCTTCACCCGTGCGTCTGGGGAGCAGTTCTTC. Amino acids: CASSFTRASGEQFF.

As concerns this clonotype: The junction shows a germline mismatch at one end, possibly a read error. The V call is TRBV7-9, the J call TRBJ2-5; no definite D call. Looked up from germline, CDR1 is SEHNR and CDR2 is FQNEAQ (reference sequence). This CDR3 comprises 13 residues. The CDR3 nucleotides read TGTGTCAGCAGCTTAGAAGGGCGAGAGACCCAGTACTTC. Protein product: CVSSLEGRETQYF. The whole variable domain, remainder taken from reference TRBV7-9 and TRBJ2-5, is DTGVSQNPRHKITKRGQNVTFRCDPISEHNRLYWYRQTLGQGPEFLTYFQNEAQLEKSRLLSDRFSAERPKGSFSTLEIQRTEQGDSAMYLCVSSLEGRETQYFGPGTRLLVL.

This clonotype has only a few counts. The chain employs TRBV7-9 and TRBJ1-2; 11 positions agree with TRBD1. Losses at the gene ends were 4 bases for V and 3 bases for J; bases not matched to a gene: 4. The CDR3 sequence is 15 residues long. Germline CDR1 and CDR2: SEHNR and FQNEAQ (reference sequence). CDR3 nucleotides: TGTGCCAGCAGCTCGGGACAGGGGGTCGACTATGGCTACACCTTC. Translation: CASSSGQGVDYGYTF.

This clonotype has at least ten counts. The chain uses TRBV6-2 or TRBV6-3 and TRBJ2-1; 8 nucleotides line up with TRBD2. The CDR3 spans 15 residues. The V segment lost 5 bases and the J segment 4 bases; nucleotides outside the gene matches: 7. CDR1 and CDR2 (germline): MNHEY, SVGEGT. CDR3 protein: CASSPETSDYNEQFF. CDR3 in DNA: TGTGCCAGCAGTCCCGAGACTAGCGATTACAATGAGCAGTTCTTC.

The chain couples TRBV7-3 to TRBJ2-3; 12 bases agree with TRBD2. This CDR3 spans 15 amino acids. V dropped 6 bases and J dropped 2; count of bases not matched to a gene: 3. The germline V gene encodes CDR1 SGHTA and CDR2 FQGTGA. Here the CDR3 reads CASRPSGGDTDTQYF. The CDR3 DNA reads TGTGCCAGCAGACCTAGCGGGGGGGACACAGATACGCAGTATTTT.

This clonotype showed up many times. The chain combines TRBV27 with TRBJ1-1; D is unclear. V was shortened by 4 bases and J by 1 base, with 7 bases between the two germline ends. The CDR3 contains 13 residues. The germline CDR1 and CDR2 sequences are MNHEY and SMNVEV (reference sequence). The CDR3 is CASSYGQNTEAFF. CDR3 nucleotides: TGTGCCAGCAGTTACGGGCAGAACACTGAAGCTTTCTTT.

This clonotype was counted only a few times. This chain uses TRBV12-3 or TRBV12-4 with TRBJ2-2; D unclear. Trimming cost V 6 bases and J 5 bases, with 19 bases left between them. This CDR3 has 16 amino acids. CDR3 sequence: CASSRTDPIQTGELFF. The CDR3 bases are TGTGCCAGCAGCAGAACTGACCCGATTCAGACCGGGGAGCTGTTTTTT.

The chain couples TRBV11-2 to TRBJ1-5, with 7 positions matching TRBD1. This CDR3 region has 14 residues. Per germline, CDR1 SGHAT and CDR2 FQNNGV. With V trimmed by 1 base and J by 7 bases, 4 bases remained unmatched. The CDR3 reads CASSLAGGRQPQHF. CDR3 bases: TGTGCCAGCAGCTTAGCAGGGGGAAGGCAGCCCCAGCATTTT. The full variable domain, in which reference TRBV11-2 and TRBJ1-5 provide the parts outside the CDR3, is EAGVAQSPRYKIIEKRQSVAFWCNPISGHATLYWYQQILGQGPKLLIQFQNNGVVDDSQLPKDRFSAERLKGVDSTLKIQPAKLEDSAVYLCASSLAGGRQPQHFGDGTRLSIL.

The V call is TRBV6-2 or TRBV6-3, the J call TRBJ2-3, with 14 bases lining up with TRBD2. The J segment lost 2 bases and the V segment lost 2 bases, leaving 12 bases of the junction unmatched. The CDR3 contains 20 residues. Germline CDR1 MNHEY, CDR2 SVGEGT. The CDR3 DNA reads TGTGCCAGCAGTTACCCCACGATCCGACTAGCGGGGGGGTTCACAGATACGCAGTATTTT. Protein product: CASSYPTIRLAGGFTDTQYF.